This T cell receptor beta chain was sequenced for a study of blood T cell repertoires in COVID-19. On the study more broadly: COVID-19 samples from acute and convalescent phases originated in the United States, Italy and Spain.

The CDR3 sequence is 16 residues long. The V gene's germline CDR1 is SGHRS and CDR2 YFSETQ. The V gene end was trimmed by 4 bases and the J gene end by 7 bases; junction bases not matched to a gene: 7. How the authors handled the data: Reference gene primers were amplified, and this amplification served to estimate nucleated cell counts. Sequenced by immunoSEQ multiplex PCR; TCRdb stores in-frame clones only, minus some. The V and J calls and the clone size are those of that table, but D and trimming were determined from the DNA. This repertoire shows approximately 190,000 clones, about 88% found once; its top ten account for 13% to 15%.

This TCR was sampled from a man aged 25-45 years with active or convalescent COVID-19. The chain links TRBV5-1 to TRBJ2-1, with 14 bases aligning to TRBD2. Sequences were obtained from peripheral blood. The CDR3 DNA sequence: TGCGCCAGCAGCAGACTAGCGGGAGGGTTAGAAAATGAGCAGTTCTTC. It codes for CASSRLAGGLENEQFF.